Listed below are T cell receptor beta chains from one sample, sequenced in a study of cytomegalovirus exposure and HLA in healthy donors. Sequencing used immunoSEQ multiplex PCR; TCRdb keeps in-frame clones, though not all of them. The repertoire holds some 140,000 clones, with around 80% as singletons. Sequenced input: PBMCs. These receptors were taken from a woman aged 18-29 years in good health and CMV-seronegative. CDR3s include the opening cysteine and the closing phenylalanine or tryptophan. Each record gives: V gene, J gene, clone size, D gene, CDR3 DNA, CDR3 protein. The D gene is left open where the match is weak. Clone size is not always given. Where it is, it says once, few, many or a class for expanded clones.

V gene: TRBV14; J gene: TRBJ1-2; clone size: .; D gene: .; CDR3 DNA: TGTGCCAGCAGCCAAGCGGGAACCGAGGCTGCCTACACCTTC; CDR3 protein: CASSQAGTEAAYTF
V gene: TRBV19; J gene: TRBJ1-5; clone size: few; D gene: .; CDR3 DNA: TGTGCCAGTACTTTCAGGGGCGGTCAGCCCCAGCATTTT; CDR3 protein: CASTFRGGQPQHF
V gene: TRBV5-1; J gene: TRBJ2-5; clone size: .; D gene: TRBD1; CDR3 DNA: TGCGCCAGCAGCTCGGGGGACAGGGGGCGAGAGACCCAGTACTTC; CDR3 protein: CASSSGDRGRETQYF
V gene: TRBV4-1; J gene: TRBJ1-5; clone size: few; D gene: TRBD1; CDR3 DNA: TGCGCCAGCAGCCAAGCAGGCAGGGGGCTTGGTCAGCCCCAGCATTTT; CDR3 protein: CASSQAGRGLGQPQHF
V gene: TRBV2; J gene: TRBJ1-1; clone size: .; D gene: TRBD1; CDR3 DNA: TGTGCCAGCAGACAGGGGGGTAGGTCTGAAGCTTTCTTT; CDR3 protein: CASRQGGRSEAFF
V gene: TRBV28; J gene: TRBJ2-7; clone size: .; D gene: TRBD2; CDR3 DNA: TGTGCCAGCAGTTCCCTCTTGCGAGCGGGAAATACCTACGAGCAGTACTTC; CDR3 protein: CASSSLLRAGNTYEQYF
V gene: TRBV2; J gene: TRBJ2-5; clone size: .; D gene: TRBD2; CDR3 DNA: TGTGCCAGCAGTGAAGAAGGAACCAGAACTAGCGGGAAAGAGACCCAGTACTTC; CDR3 protein: CASSEEGTRTSGKETQYF
V gene: TRBV6-1; J gene: TRBJ1-5; clone size: few; D gene: .; CDR3 DNA: TGTGCCAGCAGTGAGTCCCCCCGGGGGAATAAAGGCGGGCGGCCCCAGCATTTT; CDR3 protein: CASSESPRGNKGGRPQHF
V gene: TRBV18; J gene: TRBJ2-5; clone size: .; D gene: .; CDR3 DNA: TGTGCCAGCTCACCACCGAGTCTGGACCAAGAGACCCAGTACTTC; CDR3 protein: CASSPPSLDQETQYF
V gene: TRBV5-4; J gene: TRBJ2-7; clone size: .; D gene: TRBD2; CDR3 DNA: TGTGCCAGCAGCTGGACTAGCGGGAAAGACGAGCAGTACTTC; CDR3 protein: CASSWTSGKDEQYF
V gene: TRBV2; J gene: TRBJ1-5; clone size: .; D gene: TRBD1; CDR3 DNA: TGTGCCAGCGGGAGGGACAGGGGAAACAGTCAGCCCCAGCATTTT; CDR3 protein: CASGRDRGNSQPQHF
V gene: TRBV7-8; J gene: TRBJ1-1; clone size: .; D gene: .; CDR3 DNA: TGTGCCAGCAGCTTAGGCAGGGTAATGAACACTGAAGCTTTCTTT; CDR3 protein: CASSLGRVMNTEAFF
V gene: TRBV18; J gene: TRBJ1-2; clone size: few; D gene: .; CDR3 DNA: TGTGCCAGCTCGGATAGGGGATCGGACAGTGATCATGGCTACACCTTC; CDR3 protein: CASSDRGSDSDHGYTF
V gene: TRBV2; J gene: TRBJ1-1; clone size: .; D gene: .; CDR3 DNA: TGTGCCAGCAGTGAAGCGCTTGGCAGGTTGAACACTGAAGCTTTCTTT; CDR3 protein: CASSEALGRLNTEAFF
V gene: TRBV5-6; J gene: TRBJ1-1; clone size: few; D gene: .; CDR3 DNA: TGTGCCAGCAGCCCAACAGATACCAACACTGAAGCTTTCTTT; CDR3 protein: CASSPTDTNTEAFF
V gene: TRBV4-2; J gene: TRBJ2-1; clone size: .; D gene: TRBD2; CDR3 DNA: TGTGCCAGCAGCCAGTCGGGACTAGCGGGAGCTAAACTCGGAAGGAATGAGCAGTTCTTC; CDR3 protein: CASSQSGLAGAKLGRNEQFF
V gene: TRBV10-3; J gene: TRBJ2-7; clone size: .; D gene: TRBD2; CDR3 DNA: TGTGCCATCAGTGGGACTAGCGGGACCTACGAGCAGTACTTC; CDR3 protein: CAISGTSGTYEQYF
V gene: TRBV28; J gene: TRBJ1-5; clone size: .; D gene: .; CDR3 DNA: TGTGCCAGCAGTGGAACCCCAGGCCGGAATCAGCCCCAGCATTTT; CDR3 protein: CASSGTPGRNQPQHF
V gene: TRBV27; J gene: TRBJ2-7; clone size: .; D gene: .; CDR3 DNA: TGTGCCAGCAGAGCCTCCATAAACAGCTACGAGCAGTACTTC; CDR3 protein: CASRASINSYEQYF
V gene: TRBV29-1; J gene: TRBJ2-2; clone size: .; D gene: .; CDR3 DNA: TGCAGCGTTGTAGGAGGGAACACCGGGGAGCTGTTTTTT; CDR3 protein: CSVVGGNTGELFF
V gene: TRBV5-6; J gene: TRBJ2-3; clone size: .; D gene: .; CDR3 DNA: TGTGCCAGCAGCAACTCTAATACAGATACGCAGTATTTT; CDR3 protein: CASSNSNTDTQYF
V gene: TRBV6-6; J gene: TRBJ1-2; clone size: .; D gene: .; CDR3 DNA: TGTGCCAGCAGTTACGATCTCCGAACCGGGAACTATGGCTACACCTTC; CDR3 protein: CASSYDLRTGNYGYTF
V gene: TRBV10-3; J gene: TRBJ2-3; clone size: .; D gene: TRBD2; CDR3 DNA: TGTGCCATCAGTGAAAGGTCGTTGCGGGAGGGTTCAGCAGATACGCAGTATTTT; CDR3 protein: CAISERSLREGSADTQYF
V gene: TRBV2; J gene: TRBJ2-3; clone size: .; D gene: .; CDR3 DNA: TGTGCCAGCAGTTTCCGAGATACGCAGTATTTT; CDR3 protein: CASSFRDTQYF
V gene: TRBV5-1; J gene: TRBJ1-4; clone size: .; D gene: TRBD1; CDR3 DNA: TGCGCCAGCAGCCCCGGCCAGGGGGAAGGTGAAAAACTGTTTTTT; CDR3 protein: CASSPGQGEGEKLFF
V gene: TRBV7-9; J gene: TRBJ2-5; clone size: .; D gene: .; CDR3 DNA: TGTGCCAGCAGCTTAATGGCAGGGGGGTCAGAGACCCAGTACTTC; CDR3 protein: CASSLMAGGSETQYF
V gene: TRBV6-5; J gene: TRBJ2-5; clone size: once; D gene: TRBD2; CDR3 DNA: TGTGCCAGCAGAGGACTAGCGGCCCAAGAGACCCAGTACTTC; CDR3 protein: CASRGLAAQETQYF
V gene: TRBV5-1; J gene: TRBJ2-2; clone size: few; D gene: .; CDR3 DNA: TGCGCCAGCAGCTTGTCTGGCGGGAACACCGGGGAGCTGTTTTTT; CDR3 protein: CASSLSGGNTGELFF
V gene: TRBV19; J gene: TRBJ1-1; clone size: .; D gene: .; CDR3 DNA: TGTGCCAGTAGTATAGATCGGGTCCTGGGGGCCGGAGCTTTCTTT; CDR3 protein: CASSIDRVLGAGAFF
V gene: TRBV6-5; J gene: TRBJ1-1; clone size: few; D gene: TRBD1; CDR3 DNA: TGTGCCAGTCGTACAGGGGGGAGAGGGTCTGAAGCTTTCTTT; CDR3 protein: CASRTGGRGSEAFF
V gene: TRBV4-2; J gene: TRBJ2-3; clone size: .; D gene: .; CDR3 DNA: TGTGCCAGCGGACACAGCGCGGTGCCCACAGATACGCAGTATTTT; CDR3 protein: CASGHSAVPTDTQYF
V gene: TRBV5-1; J gene: TRBJ2-1; clone size: .; D gene: .; CDR3 DNA: TGCGCCAGCAGCTTAGGGGACAATGAGCAGTTCTTC; CDR3 protein: CASSLGDNEQFF